These 7 T cell receptor beta chains originate from one sample sequenced in a study of post-analysis software for immune sequencing data. Overall study findings and caveats: Among 5 or 6 TRBV segments more frequent in patients than controls were TRBV5-6, TRBV5-1 and TRBV20-1.

These TCRs' antigens remain unknown. TCR beta cDNA libraries included unique molecular identifiers. TCRdb redid the calling of the PCR reads with MiXCR, one entry per CDR3 protein. The sample shows hundreds of thousands of distinct CDR3 sequences, roughly 45% of them seen only once. The sequenced material came from blood. The receptor source for this set is a girl between 5 and 17 years old with multiple sclerosis.

This clonotype was picked up a small number of times. The rearrangement links TRBV12-3 or TRBV12-4 to TRBJ2-3, with 16 bases identical to TRBD2. The CDR3 spans 20 residues. V shed 4 bases and J 3 bases; nucleotides not matched to a gene: 13. CDR3 region: CASSSPGLAGGPWRTDTQYF. In DNA, the CDR3 is TGTGCCAGCAGTTCTCCGGGACTAGCGGGAGGGCCATGGAGAACAGATACGCAGTATTTT.

There are a few counts of this clonotype. This chain connects TRBV5-1 to TRBJ1-2; a weak D match, TRBD1 (5 bases). Trimming left V 0 bases short and J 5 bases short, with 14 bases between. The CDR3 is 15 amino acids. CDR1 is SGHRS, CDR2 YFSETQ, per germline. CDR3 sequence: CASSLDRDSGYGYTF. CDR3 bases: TGCGCCAGCAGCTTGGACCGGGACTCCGGGTATGGCTACACCTTC.

A note on this clonotype: A read error may produce the germline difference seen at one junction end. The CDR3 is CARSLVAASYNEQFF. CDR3 bases: TGTGCCCGCAGCTTAGTGGCTGCGTCCTACAATGAGCAGTTCTTC. The V call is TRBV7-6, the J call TRBJ2-1; D not certain. CDR1 is SGHVS, CDR2 FNYEAQ, per germline. This CDR3 has 15 amino acids.

The V gene is TRBV10-3, the J gene TRBJ1-1, with D unclear. The ends were cut back, 10 bases at V and 0 bases at J, with 12 bases in the middle. Germline CDR1 is ENHRY and CDR2 is SYGVKD. This CDR3 region has 13 residues. The CDR3 loop is CATLTEMNTEAFF. Written as DNA, the CDR3 is TGTGCCACCCTGACGGAGATGAACACTGAAGCTTTCTTT.

Here the CDR3 reads CSARRSTGYEQYF. The CDR3 DNA follows: TGCAGTGCTAGACGTTCGACAGGTTACGAGCAGTACTTC. The chain employs TRBV20-1 and TRBJ2-7, with TRBD1 as a possible D gene (6 bases). Trimming removed 2 bases at V and 4 bases at J, with 12 bases between. CDR3 length: 13 residues. The germline V gene encodes CDR1 DFQATT and CDR2 SNEGSKA (reference sequence).

This clonotype was detected a few times. The chain recombines TRBV6-6 with TRBJ2-3, with 10 positions matching TRBD2. CDR3 length equals 15 residues. Looked up from germline, CDR1 is MNHNY and CDR2 is SVGAGI (reference sequence). V was clipped by 6 bases and J by 1 base; unmatched bases: 4. The CDR3 nucleotides read TGTGCCAGCAGATCAAGCGGGGGGGGCACAGATACGCAGTATTTT. Protein sequence: CASRSSGGGTDTQYF.

This clonotype appeared a few times. The V gene is TRBV29-1, the J gene TRBJ2-3; no reliable D call. In germline, CDR1 is SQVTM, CDR2 ANQGSEA. The CDR3 consists of 11 residues. The ends were cut back, 4 bases at V and 4 bases at J, with 6 bases in the middle. The CDR3, as DNA: TGCAGCGTTGTGGGTCCAGATACGCAGTATTTT. Amino acids: CSVVGPDTQYF.